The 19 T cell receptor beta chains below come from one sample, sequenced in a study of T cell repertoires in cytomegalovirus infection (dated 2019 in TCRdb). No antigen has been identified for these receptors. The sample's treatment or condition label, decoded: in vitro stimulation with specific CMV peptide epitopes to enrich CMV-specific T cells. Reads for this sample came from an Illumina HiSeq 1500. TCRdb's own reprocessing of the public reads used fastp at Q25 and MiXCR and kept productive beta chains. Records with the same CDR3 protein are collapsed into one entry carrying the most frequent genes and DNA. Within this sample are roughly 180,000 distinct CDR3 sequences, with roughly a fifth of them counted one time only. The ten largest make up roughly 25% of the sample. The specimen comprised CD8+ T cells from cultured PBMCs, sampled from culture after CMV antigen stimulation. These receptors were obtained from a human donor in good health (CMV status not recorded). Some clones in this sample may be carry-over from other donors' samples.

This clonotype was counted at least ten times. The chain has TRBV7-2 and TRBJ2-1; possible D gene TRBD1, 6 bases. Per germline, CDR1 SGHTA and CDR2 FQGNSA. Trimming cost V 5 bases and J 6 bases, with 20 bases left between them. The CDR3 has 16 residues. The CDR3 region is CASSPRLTGNGNEQFF. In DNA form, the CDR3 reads TGTGCCAGCAGCCCCAGACTAACAGGGAATGGCAATGAGCAGTTCTTC.

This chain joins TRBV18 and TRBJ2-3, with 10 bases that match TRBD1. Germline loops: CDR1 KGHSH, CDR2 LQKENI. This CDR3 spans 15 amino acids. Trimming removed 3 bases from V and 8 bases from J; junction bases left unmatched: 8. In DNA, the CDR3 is TGTGCCAGCTCACCCACCGGGACAGGGGCGGGTACGCAGTATTTT. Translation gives CASSPTGTGAGTQYF. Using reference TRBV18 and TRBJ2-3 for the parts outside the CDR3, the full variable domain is NAGVMQNPRHLVRRRGQEARLRCSPMKGHSHVYWYRQLPEEGLKFMVYLQKENIIDESGMPKERFSAEFPKEGPSILRIQQVVRGDSAAYFCASSPTGTGAGTQYFGPGTRLTVL.

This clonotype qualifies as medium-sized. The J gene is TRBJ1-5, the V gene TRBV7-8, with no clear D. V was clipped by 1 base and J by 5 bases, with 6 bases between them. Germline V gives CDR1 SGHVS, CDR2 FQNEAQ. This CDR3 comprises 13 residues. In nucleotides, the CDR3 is TGTGCCAGCAGCTTAGGCCTTTATCAGCCCCAGCATTTT. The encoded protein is CASSLGLYQPQHF.

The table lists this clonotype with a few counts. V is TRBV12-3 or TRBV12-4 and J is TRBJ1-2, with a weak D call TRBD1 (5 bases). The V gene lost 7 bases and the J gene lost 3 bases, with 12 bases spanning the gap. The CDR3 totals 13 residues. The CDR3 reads CASTPGGYYGYTF. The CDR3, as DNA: TGTGCCAGCACCCCGGGGGGATACTATGGCTACACCTTC.

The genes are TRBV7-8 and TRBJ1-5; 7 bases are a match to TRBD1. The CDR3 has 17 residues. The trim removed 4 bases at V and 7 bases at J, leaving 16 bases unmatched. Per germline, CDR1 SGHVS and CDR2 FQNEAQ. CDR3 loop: CASSWGNRGVSGQPQHF. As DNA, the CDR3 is TGTGCCAGCAGCTGGGGGAACAGGGGAGTCTCTGGGCAGCCCCAGCATTTT.

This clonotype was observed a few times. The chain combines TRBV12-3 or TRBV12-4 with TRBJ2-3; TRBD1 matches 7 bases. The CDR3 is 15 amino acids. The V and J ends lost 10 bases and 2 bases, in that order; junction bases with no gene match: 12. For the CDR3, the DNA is TGTGCCATCCTGACCCACAGGGGCGACACAGATACGCAGTATTTT. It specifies CAILTHRGDTDTQYF.

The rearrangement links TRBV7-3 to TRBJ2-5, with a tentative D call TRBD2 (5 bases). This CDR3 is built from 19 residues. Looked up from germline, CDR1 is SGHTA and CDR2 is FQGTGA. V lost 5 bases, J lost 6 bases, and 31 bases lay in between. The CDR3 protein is CASSPRLKSEGRLLKTQYF. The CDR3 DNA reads TGTGCCAGCAGCCCCCGCCTAAAGTCCGAGGGCCGCCTTTTGAAGACCCAGTACTTC.

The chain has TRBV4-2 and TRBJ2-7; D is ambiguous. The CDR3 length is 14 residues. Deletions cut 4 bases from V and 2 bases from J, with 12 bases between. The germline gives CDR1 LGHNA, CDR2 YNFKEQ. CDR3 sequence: CASSPRTATYEQYF. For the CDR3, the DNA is TGTGCCAGCAGCCCTCGGACGGCCACCTACGAGCAGTACTTC.

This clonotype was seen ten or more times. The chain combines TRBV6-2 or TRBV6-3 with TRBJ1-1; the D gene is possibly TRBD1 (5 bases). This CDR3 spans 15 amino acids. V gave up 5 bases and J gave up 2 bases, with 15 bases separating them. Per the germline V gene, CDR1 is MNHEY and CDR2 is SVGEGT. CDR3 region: CASSRDRFLNTEAFF. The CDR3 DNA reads TGTGCCAGCAGTAGGGACCGATTCTTAAACACTGAAGCTTTCTTT.

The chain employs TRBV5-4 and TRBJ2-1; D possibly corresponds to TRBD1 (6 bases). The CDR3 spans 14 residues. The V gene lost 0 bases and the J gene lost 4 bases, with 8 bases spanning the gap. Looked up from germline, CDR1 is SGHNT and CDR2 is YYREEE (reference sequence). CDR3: CASSLGQAYNEQFF. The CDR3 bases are TGTGCCAGCAGCTTGGGACAGGCTTACAATGAGCAGTTCTTC.

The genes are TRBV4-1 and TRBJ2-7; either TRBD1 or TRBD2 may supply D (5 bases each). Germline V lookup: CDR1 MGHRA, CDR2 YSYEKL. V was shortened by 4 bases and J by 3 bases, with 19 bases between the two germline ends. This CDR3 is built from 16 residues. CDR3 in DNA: TGCGCCAGCAGCCCACGCCCTCGGGACGGGATCTACGAGCAGTACTTC. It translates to CASSPRPRDGIYEQYF.

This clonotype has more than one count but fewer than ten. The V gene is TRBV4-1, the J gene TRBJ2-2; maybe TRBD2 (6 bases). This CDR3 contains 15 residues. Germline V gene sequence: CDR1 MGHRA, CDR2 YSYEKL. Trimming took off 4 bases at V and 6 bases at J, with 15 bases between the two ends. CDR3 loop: CASSLPGTGAGELFF. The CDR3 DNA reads TGCGCCAGCAGCCTACCGGGGACGGGAGCCGGGGAGCTGTTTTTT.

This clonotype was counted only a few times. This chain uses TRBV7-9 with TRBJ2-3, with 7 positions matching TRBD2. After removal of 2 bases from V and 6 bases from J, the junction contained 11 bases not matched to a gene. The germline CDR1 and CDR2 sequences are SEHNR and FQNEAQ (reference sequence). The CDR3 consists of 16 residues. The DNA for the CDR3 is TGTGCCAGCAGCTTAACCGCCGGGGGGTTAACGGATACGCAGTATTTT. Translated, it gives CASSLTAGGLTDTQYF. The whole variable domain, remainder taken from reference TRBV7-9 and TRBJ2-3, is DTGVSQNPRHKITKRGQNVTFRCDPISEHNRLYWYRQTLGQGPEFLTYFQNEAQLEKSRLLSDRFSAERPKGSFSTLEIQRTEQGDSAMYLCASSLTAGGLTDTQYFGPGTRLTVL.

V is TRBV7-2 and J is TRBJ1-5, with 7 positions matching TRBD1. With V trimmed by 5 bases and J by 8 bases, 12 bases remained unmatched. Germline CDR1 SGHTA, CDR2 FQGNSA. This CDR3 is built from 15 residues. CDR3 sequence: CASSPGDSRWEPQHF. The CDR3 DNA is TGTGCCAGCAGCCCCGGGGACAGTCGATGGGAGCCCCAGCATTTT.

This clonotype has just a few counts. CDR3 in DNA: TGTGCCAGCAGCCGGACTAGCGGGGGGTTCTACAATGAGCAGTTCTTC. Residues: CASSRTSGGFYNEQFF. V usage is TRBV6-6 and J usage is TRBJ2-1; 14 positions agree with TRBD2. V lost 6 bases and J lost 3; bases outside the gene matches: 4. Germline CDR1 MNHNY, CDR2 SVGAGI (reference sequence). This CDR3 region has 16 residues.

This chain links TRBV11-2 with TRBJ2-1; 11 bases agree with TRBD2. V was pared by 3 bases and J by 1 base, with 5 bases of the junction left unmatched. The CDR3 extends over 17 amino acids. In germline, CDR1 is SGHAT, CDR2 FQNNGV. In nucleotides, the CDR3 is TGTGCCAGCAGCTTTAGCGGGGGGGCCATATCCTACAATGAGCAGTTCTTC. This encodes CASSFSGGAISYNEQFF.

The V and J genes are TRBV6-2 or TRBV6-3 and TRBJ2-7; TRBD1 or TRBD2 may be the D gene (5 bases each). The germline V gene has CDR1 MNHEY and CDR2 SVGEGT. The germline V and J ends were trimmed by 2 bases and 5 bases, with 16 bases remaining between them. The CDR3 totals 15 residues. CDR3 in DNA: TGTGCCAGCAGTTACGGGGGACGGCCCCATGACGAGCAGTACTTC. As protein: CASSYGGRPHDEQYF.

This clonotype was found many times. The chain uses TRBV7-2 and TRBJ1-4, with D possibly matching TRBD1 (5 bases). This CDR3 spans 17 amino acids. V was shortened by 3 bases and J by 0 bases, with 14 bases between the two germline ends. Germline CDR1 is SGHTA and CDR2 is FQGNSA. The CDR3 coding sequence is TGTGCCAGCAGCTTCCCGGCAGGGAGGGCAACTAATGAAAAACTGTTTTTT. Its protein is CASSFPAGRATNEKLFF.

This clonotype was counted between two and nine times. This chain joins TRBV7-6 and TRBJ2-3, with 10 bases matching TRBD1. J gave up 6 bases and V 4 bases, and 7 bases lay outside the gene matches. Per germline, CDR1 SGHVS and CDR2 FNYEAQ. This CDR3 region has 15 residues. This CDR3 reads CASSSGQGISDTQYF. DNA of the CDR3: TGTGCCAGCAGCTCGGGACAGGGGATATCCGATACGCAGTATTTT.